The 7 T cell receptor beta chains listed next were all sequenced from one sample in a study of human T cells and chemical hapten exposure. The time point denotes: patch test 2, 6 weeks after DPC sensitization. Treatment here: therapeutic diphenylcyclopropenone sensitization with weekly scalp DPC. The authors extracted total RNA from unfractionated whole blood. TCRdb reprocessed the RACE reads with MiXCR, giving one entry per CDR3 protein. The sample yields some 42,000 distinct CDR3 sequences, roughly 9% seen once. Material: whole blood, obtained in connection with sensitization to the hapten diphenylcyclopropenone (DPC). Receptor source: a woman aged 25 to 39 with alopecia areata. Some clones in this sample may be carry-over from other donors' samples.

This clonotype was detected a few times. J is TRBJ2-2 and V is TRBV7-3; the match to TRBD2 covers 11 bases. J was trimmed by 6 bases and V by 5 bases; bases with no gene match: 14. The CDR3 is made up of 18 amino acids. Germline assignment: CDR1 SGHTA and CDR2 FQGTGA. CDR3 coding DNA: TGTGCCAGCAGCCCAATAGCGGGGGGGCTGCTAGGTCCCGGGGAGCTGTTTTTT. It encodes CASSPIAGGLLGPGELFF. Full variable domain (outside the CDR3, taken from reference TRBV7-3 and TRBJ2-2): GAGVSQTPSNKVTEKGKYVELRCDPISGHTALYWYRQSLGQGPEFLIYFQGTGAADDSGLPNDRFFAVRPEGSVSTLKIQRTERGDSAVYLCASSPIAGGLLGPGELFFGEGSRLTVL.

In this sample, this clonotype is medium-sized. V usage is TRBV20-1 and J usage is TRBJ1-2, with a possible D match to TRBD1 (5 bases). Trimming cost V 3 bases and J 5 bases, with 10 bases left between them. The CDR3 has 12 amino acids. Per germline, CDR1 DFQATT and CDR2 SNEGSKA (reference sequence). CDR3 region: CSASPQGYGYTF. DNA of the CDR3: TGCAGTGCTAGTCCGCAGGGTTATGGCTACACCTTC.

This sequence joins TRBV3-1 and TRBJ2-3; D gene ambiguous. The V and J ends lost 5 bases and 6 bases respectively, with 9 bases between them. The CDR3 sequence is 12 residues long. Germline CDR1 reads LGHDT; CDR2 reads YNNKEL (reference sequence). CDR3 in DNA: TGTGCCAGCAGCAGTACCGATGATACGCAGTATTTT. Translated: CASSSTDDTQYF.

This clonotype has a count of ten or more. The CDR3 is CASSYSMTTTSTDTQYF. In nucleotides, the CDR3 is TGTGCCAGCAGTTACTCGATGACCACGACTAGCACAGATACGCAGTATTTT. The V gene is TRBV6-2 or TRBV6-3, the J gene TRBJ2-3; D is ambiguous. The germline gives CDR1 MNHEY, CDR2 SVGEGT. This CDR3 contains 17 residues. The V and J ends lost 0 bases and 0 bases respectively, with 13 bases between them.

The sample holds many counts of this clonotype. The chain combines TRBV10-3 with TRBJ1-2, with a tentative D call TRBD1 (6 bases). CDR3 length: 12 amino acids. The V end was cut by 6 bases, the J end by 6 bases, with 11 bases between. Germline CDR1 reads ENHRY; CDR2 reads SYGVKD. The chain's CDR3 is CAISPQGNGYTF. The CDR3, as DNA: TGTGCCATCAGCCCCCAGGGGAATGGCTACACCTTC.

This clonotype was seen a handful of times. The chain carries TRBV30 and TRBJ2-7; TRBD1 agrees at 7 bases. The CDR3 is 14 residues long. With 0 bases clipped from V and 0 bases from J, the junction kept 2 bases outside the gene matches. Per the germline V gene, CDR1 is GTSNPN and CDR2 is SVGIG (reference sequence). In nucleotides, the CDR3 is TGTGCCTGGAGTGTGACAGGGCTCTCCTACGAGCAGTACTTC. Translation gives CAWSVTGLSYEQYF.

This clonotype has a handful of counts. The CDR3 here is CASSLARSSGYGYTF. CDR3 sequence (DNA): TGTGCCAGCAGCTTAGCTAGATCCAGTGGGTATGGCTACACCTTC. The chain employs TRBV7-2 and TRBJ1-2; the D is unclear. This CDR3 comprises 15 residues. Germline loops: CDR1 SGHTA, CDR2 FQGNSA. V shed 0 bases and J shed 5 bases, with 13 bases lying between them.